The text below deals with one TCR beta chain. This clone appeared once. Its target antigen remains unknown. Base qualities are not recorded, but no much larger clone differs from it by a single base. The CDR3 measures 14 amino acids from cysteine to phenylalanine. Only CDR3 DNA remains: 42 bases, in frame from the first base. The germline V gene encodes CDR1 SGHTA and CDR2 FQGNSA. At the junction V is shortened by 0 bases and J by 8 bases, with 10 bases in between. This sample was taken from a study of control samples from healthy donors and cancer patients (dated by TCRdb to about 2020). Library method: the immunoSEQ multiplex PCR assay. Here the immuneACCESS table is served through TCRdb, limited to in-frame sequences with V and J called. Missing clones are a known gap in these copies; in checked studies unresolved V genes cover under half, and the rest lacks a known reason. A total of about 170,000 clones appear in this sample, about nine tenths of them only once. Less than 1.6% of the sample is in the top ten clones.

The chain is made from TRBV7-2 and TRBJ1-4; the D gene assignment is ambiguous. Material: blood. The sequence derives from a woman aged 25-40 years in good health. The DNA reads TGTGCCAGCAGCTTAGCTGGGTTAAGGGAAAAACTGTTTTTT. Translated, this gives CASSLAGLREKLFF.